These 6 T cell receptor beta chains were all obtained from the same sample, sequenced in a study of Ad26.COV2.S vaccination and SARS-CoV-2 variants. Some clones are missing from TCRdb's copy, which holds only in-frame ones; the method was immunoSEQ multiplex PCR. The sample lists hundreds of thousands of clones, 80% to 90% occurring once. Treatment given: 15 to 20 received Ad26.COV2.S at low or high dose, single or two shots; five or six received placebo; per-sample allocation not given. At day 63 after the first vaccine or placebo injection, samples were drawn. The source was peripheral blood, collected in a trial of Ad26.COV2.S vaccine versus placebo. The receptors here all came from a person aged 18 to 59 who received the Ad26.COV2.S COVID-19 vaccine or a placebo.

This clone was counted once. The chain employs TRBV6-1 and TRBJ1-4, with 7 positions matching TRBD1. Losses at the gene ends were 4 bases for V and 0 bases for J; bases not matched to a gene: 8. The CDR3 contains 17 residues. CDR1 and CDR2 from the germline V gene are MNHNS and SASEGT. CDR3 in DNA: TGTGCCAGCAGTGTCAGGCAGGGGGGACCAACTAATGAAAAACTGTTTTTT. Translation: CASSVRQGGPTNEKLFF.

The chain couples TRBV4-1 to TRBJ2-2; D perhaps matches TRBD1 (6 bases). Germline CDR1 is MGHRA and CDR2 is YSYEKL. The CDR3 sequence is 17 residues long. V lost 3 bases and J 6 bases, leaving 20 bases between the germline ends. CDR3 sequence: CASSHPRDTGRAGELFF. DNA of the CDR3: TGCGCCAGCAGCCACCCCCGGGACACGGGGCGAGCCGGGGAGCTGTTTTTT.

The chain uses TRBV10-1 and TRBJ2-1; either TRBD1 or TRBD2 may supply D (6 bases each). Germline loops: CDR1 WNHNN, CDR2 SYGVQD (reference sequence). V lost 8 bases and J 5 bases, leaving 19 bases between the germline ends. The CDR3 spans 15 residues. CDR3 coding DNA: TGCGCCAGCGGGGGGTTGGACAGCAATCACAATGAGCAGTTCTTC. It specifies CASGGLDSNHNEQFF.

The rearrangement uses TRBV7-6 and TRBJ2-7; 8 bases map to TRBD1. J gave up 4 bases and V 2 bases, and 4 bases lay outside the gene matches. CDR1 SGHVS and CDR2 FNYEAQ come from the germline V gene. The CDR3 spans 14 residues. The CDR3, as DNA: TGTGCCAGCAGCTTAAATGACAGGGGTTACGAGCAGTACTTC. Translation gives CASSLNDRGYEQYF.

The chain employs TRBV19 and TRBJ1-5, with 12 bases aligning to TRBD1. The J segment lost 4 bases and the V segment lost 10 bases, leaving 8 bases of the junction unmatched. Per the germline V gene, CDR1 is LNHDA and CDR2 is SQIVND (reference sequence). The length of the CDR3 is 15 residues. CDR3 in DNA: TGTGCCACCAGGGACAGGGGGCGAGTTAATCAGCCCCAGCATTTT. Translated, it gives CATRDRGRVNQPQHF.

The CDR3 is CASSRQVTNYGYTF. CDR3 bases: TGTGCCAGCAGCCGGCAAGTAACTAACTATGGCTACACCTTC. This rearrangement joins TRBV7-2 to TRBJ1-2; no reliable D call. The germline V gene has CDR1 SGHTA and CDR2 FQGNSA. Between the trimmed V and J ends, which lost 5 bases and 0 bases, there was a span of 10 bases. There are 14 residues in the CDR3. The full variable domain, with the rest looked up from reference TRBV7-2 and TRBJ1-2, is GAGVSQSPSNKVTEKGKDVELRCDPISGHTALYWYRQSLGQGLEFLIYFQGNSAPDKSGLPSDRFSAERTGGSVSTLTIQRTQQEDSAVYLCASSRQVTNYGYTFGSGTRLTVV.